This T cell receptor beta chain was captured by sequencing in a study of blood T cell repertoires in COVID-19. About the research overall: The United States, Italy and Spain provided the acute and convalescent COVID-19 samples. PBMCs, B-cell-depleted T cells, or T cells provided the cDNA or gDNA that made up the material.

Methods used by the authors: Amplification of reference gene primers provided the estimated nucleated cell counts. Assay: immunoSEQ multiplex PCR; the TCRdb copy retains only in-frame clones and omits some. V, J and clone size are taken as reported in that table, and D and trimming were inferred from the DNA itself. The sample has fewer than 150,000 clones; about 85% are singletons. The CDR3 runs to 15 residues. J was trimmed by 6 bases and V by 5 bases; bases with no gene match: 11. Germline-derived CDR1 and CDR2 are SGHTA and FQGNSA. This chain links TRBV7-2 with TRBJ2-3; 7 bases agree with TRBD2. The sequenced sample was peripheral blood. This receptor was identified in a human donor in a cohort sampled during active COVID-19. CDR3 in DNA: TGTGCCAGCAGCCGTACGACTAGCTCGTTTGATACGCAGTATTTT. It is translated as CASSRTTSSFDTQYF.